Given below is one T cell receptor beta chain in context. Its antigen remains undetermined. Base qualities were left out, and no much larger clone turns up one base away. V and J are truncated by 4 bases and 7 bases respectively, leaving an intervening sequence of 21 bases. Inclusive of the bounding cysteine and phenylalanine, the CDR3 is 16 residues long. Of the read, only the CDR3 DNA is kept; its 48 bases are in frame from base 1. The germline V gene encodes CDR1 SGHRS and CDR2 YFSETQ. The data were taken from a study of T cell changes during pregnancy in multiple sclerosis (dated by TCRdb to the late 2010s). Background on the whole study: Changes in the T cell repertoire over the course of pregnancy were examined in this study in women with multiple sclerosis.

Library preparation employed the immunoSEQ multiplex PCR assay. This immuneACCESS table, as held by TCRdb, lists in-frame sequences with V and J called but not all clones. Of the missing ones, under half trace to an unresolved V gene in checked studies; the others have no known cause. Recorded for this sample are around 39,000 clones; roughly 92% of them occurred a single time. The biggest ten clones account for 1.2% of the sample. Sequencing input: PBMCs (not recorded whether the cells were cultured). The receptor was derived from a female donor with multiple sclerosis, enrolled in a pregnancy study. Rearrangement joined TRBV5-1 to TRBJ2-1; a tentative D call is TRBD2 (6 bases match). CDR3 reads: CASSPLTGAQWNEQFF. At the DNA level, the sequence is TGCGCCAGCAGCCCCCTGACGGGAGCGCAGTGGAATGAGCAGTTCTTC.